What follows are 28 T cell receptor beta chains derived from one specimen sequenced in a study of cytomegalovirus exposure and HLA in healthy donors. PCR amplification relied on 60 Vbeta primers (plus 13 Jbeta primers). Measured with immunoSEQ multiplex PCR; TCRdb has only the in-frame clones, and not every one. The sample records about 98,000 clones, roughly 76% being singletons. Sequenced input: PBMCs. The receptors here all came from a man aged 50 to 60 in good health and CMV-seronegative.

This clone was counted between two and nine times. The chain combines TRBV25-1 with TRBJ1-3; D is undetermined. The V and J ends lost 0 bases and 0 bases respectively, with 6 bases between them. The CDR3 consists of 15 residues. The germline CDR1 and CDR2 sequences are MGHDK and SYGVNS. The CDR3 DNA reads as TGTGCCAGCAGTGAATACCGAGGCTCTGGAAACACCATATATTTT. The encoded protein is CASSEYRGSGNTIYF.

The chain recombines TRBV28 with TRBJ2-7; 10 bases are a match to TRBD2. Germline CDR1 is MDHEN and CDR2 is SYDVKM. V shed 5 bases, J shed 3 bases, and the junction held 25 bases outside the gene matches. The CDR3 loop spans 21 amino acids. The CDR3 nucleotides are TGTGCCAGCAGTCTAAACCGCGATTGGTTAACTAGCGGGACTCCACACTACGAGCAGTACTTC. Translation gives CASSLNRDWLTSGTPHYEQYF.

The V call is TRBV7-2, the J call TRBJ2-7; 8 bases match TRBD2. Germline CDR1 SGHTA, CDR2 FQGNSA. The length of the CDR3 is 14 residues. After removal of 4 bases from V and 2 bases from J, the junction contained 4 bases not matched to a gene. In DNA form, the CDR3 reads TGTGCCAGCAGCTCCAGCGGGGGACCCTACGAGCAGTACTTC. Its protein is CASSSSGGPYEQYF. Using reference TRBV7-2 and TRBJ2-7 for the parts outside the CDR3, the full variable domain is GAGVSQSPSNKVTEKGKDVELRCDPISGHTALYWYRQSLGQGLEFLIYFQGNSAPDKSGLPSDRFSAERTGGSVSTLTIQRTQQEDSAVYLCASSSSGGPYEQYFGPGTRLTVT.

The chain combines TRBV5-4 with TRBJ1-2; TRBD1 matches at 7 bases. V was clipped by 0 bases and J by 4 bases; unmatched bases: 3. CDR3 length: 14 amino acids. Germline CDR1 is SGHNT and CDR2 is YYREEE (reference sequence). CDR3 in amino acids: CASSLVGDSYGYTF. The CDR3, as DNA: TGTGCCAGCAGCTTGGTGGGGGACAGCTATGGCTACACCTTC.

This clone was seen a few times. CDR3: CASSPRPGGNRAYNSPLHF. The DNA of the CDR3 is TGTGCCAGCAGTCCCCGCCCAGGGGGCAATAGGGCCTATAATTCACCCCTCCACTTT. This rearrangement joins TRBV27 to TRBJ1-6, with 8 bases aligning to TRBD1. The ends lost 5 bases at V and 2 bases at J; junction bases unmatched: 14. Germline CDR1 reads MNHEY; CDR2 reads SMNVEV (reference sequence). The CDR3 runs 19 residues.

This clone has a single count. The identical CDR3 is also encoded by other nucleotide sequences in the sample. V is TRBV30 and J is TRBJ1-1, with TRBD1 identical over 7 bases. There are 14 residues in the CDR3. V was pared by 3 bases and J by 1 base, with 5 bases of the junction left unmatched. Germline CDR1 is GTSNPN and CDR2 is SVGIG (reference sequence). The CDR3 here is CAWSVRTGNTEAFF. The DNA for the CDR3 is TGTGCCTGGAGCGTCCGGACAGGGAACACTGAAGCTTTCTTT.

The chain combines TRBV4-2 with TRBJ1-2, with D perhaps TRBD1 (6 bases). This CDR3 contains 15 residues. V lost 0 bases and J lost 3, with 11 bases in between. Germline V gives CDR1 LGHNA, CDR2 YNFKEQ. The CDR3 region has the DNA TGTGCCAGCAGCCAAGAGTCCCAGGGGTACTATGGCTACACCTTC. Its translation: CASSQESQGYYGYTF.

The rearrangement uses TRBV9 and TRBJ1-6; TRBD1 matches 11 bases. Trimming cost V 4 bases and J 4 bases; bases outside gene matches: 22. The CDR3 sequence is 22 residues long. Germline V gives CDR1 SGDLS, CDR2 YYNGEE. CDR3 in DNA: TGTGCCAGCAGCACTAGCGTGATAACCGGGACAGGGGGGACGCGGTATAATTCACCCCTCCACTTT. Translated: CASSTSVITGTGGTRYNSPLHF. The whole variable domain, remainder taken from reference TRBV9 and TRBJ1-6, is DSGVTQTPKHLITATGQRVTLRCSPRSGDLSVYWYQQSLDQGLQFLIQYYNGEERAKGNILERFSAQQFPDLHSELNLSSLELGDSALYFCASSTSVITGTGGTRYNSPLHFGNGTRLTVT.

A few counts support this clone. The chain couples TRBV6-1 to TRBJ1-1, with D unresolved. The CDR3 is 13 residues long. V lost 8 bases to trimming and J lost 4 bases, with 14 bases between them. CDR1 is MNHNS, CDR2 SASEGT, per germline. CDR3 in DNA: TGTGCCAGCGATCAGTCCGAGGGCACTGAAGCTTTCTTT. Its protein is CASDQSEGTEAFF.

The DNA for the CDR3 is TGTGCCAGCACCCAAAGGGAGGACAGGGGTAAAAATGAGCAGTTCTTC. It is translated as CASTQREDRGKNEQFF. The chain uses TRBV28 and TRBJ2-1, with 9 positions matching TRBD1. Losses at the gene ends were 7 bases for V and 7 bases for J; bases not matched to a gene: 14. The CDR3 extends over 16 amino acids. Germline CDR1 MDHEN, CDR2 SYDVKM.

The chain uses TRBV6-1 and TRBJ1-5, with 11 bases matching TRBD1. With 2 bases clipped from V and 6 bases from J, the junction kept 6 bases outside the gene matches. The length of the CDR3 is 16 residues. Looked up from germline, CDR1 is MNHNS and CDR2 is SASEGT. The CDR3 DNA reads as TGTGCCAGCAGTGAACCGGGACAGGGGGAGGGTCAGCCCCAGCATTTT. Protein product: CASSEPGQGEGQPQHF.

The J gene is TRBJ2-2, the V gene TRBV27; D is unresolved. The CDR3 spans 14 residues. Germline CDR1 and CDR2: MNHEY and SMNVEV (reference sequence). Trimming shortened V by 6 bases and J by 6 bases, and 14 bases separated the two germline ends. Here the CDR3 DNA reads TGTGCCAGCAGAGGCCCGCAGGTTCCCGGGGAGCTGTTTTTT. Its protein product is CASRGPQVPGELFF.

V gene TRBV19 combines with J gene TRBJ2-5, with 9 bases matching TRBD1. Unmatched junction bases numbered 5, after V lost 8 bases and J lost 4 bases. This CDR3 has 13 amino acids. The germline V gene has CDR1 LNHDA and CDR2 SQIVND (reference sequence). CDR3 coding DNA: TGTGCCAGTCAACAGGGGGCGGGAGAGACCCAGTACTTC. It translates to CASQQGAGETQYF. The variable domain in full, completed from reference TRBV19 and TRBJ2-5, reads DGGITQSPKYLFRKEGQNVTLSCEQNLNHDAMYWYRQDPGQGLRLIYYSQIVNDFQKGDIAEGYSVSREKKESFPLTVTSAQKNPTAFYLCASQQGAGETQYFGPGTRLLVL.

This CDR3 is CASSISGESNTEAFF. As DNA, the CDR3 is TGCGCCAGCAGCATTTCAGGGGAATCGAACACTGAAGCTTTCTTT. The chain carries TRBV5-1 and TRBJ1-1, with D possibly matching TRBD1 (6 bases). CDR3 size: 15 residues. The germline CDR1 and CDR2 sequences are SGHRS and YFSETQ. Trimming removed 4 bases from V and 1 base from J, with 14 bases in between.

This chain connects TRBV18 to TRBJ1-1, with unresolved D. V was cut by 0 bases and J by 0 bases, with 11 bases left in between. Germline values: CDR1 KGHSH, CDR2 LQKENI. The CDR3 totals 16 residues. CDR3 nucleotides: TGTGCCAGCTCACCACCATCGGTGGTATTGAACACTGAAGCTTTCTTT. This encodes CASSPPSVVLNTEAFF.

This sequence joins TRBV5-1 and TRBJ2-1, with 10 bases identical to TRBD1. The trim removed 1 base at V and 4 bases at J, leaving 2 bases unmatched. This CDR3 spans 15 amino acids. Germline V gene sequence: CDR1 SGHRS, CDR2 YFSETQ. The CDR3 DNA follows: TGCGCCAGCAGCTTGCGGGACAGGGGTTACAATGAGCAGTTCTTC. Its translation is CASSLRDRGYNEQFF.

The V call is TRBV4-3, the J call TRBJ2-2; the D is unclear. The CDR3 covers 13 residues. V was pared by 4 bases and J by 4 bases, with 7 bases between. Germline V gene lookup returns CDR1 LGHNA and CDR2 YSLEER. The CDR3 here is CASSPSSTGELFF. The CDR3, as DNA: TGCGCCAGCAGCCCAAGCTCCACCGGGGAGCTGTTTTTT.

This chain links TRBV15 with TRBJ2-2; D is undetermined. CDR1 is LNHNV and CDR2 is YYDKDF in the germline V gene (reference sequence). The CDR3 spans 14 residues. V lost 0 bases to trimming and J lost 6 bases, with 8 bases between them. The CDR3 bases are TGTGCCACCAGCAGAGATCCAAGCGCCGGGGAGCTGTTTTTT. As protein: CATSRDPSAGELFF.

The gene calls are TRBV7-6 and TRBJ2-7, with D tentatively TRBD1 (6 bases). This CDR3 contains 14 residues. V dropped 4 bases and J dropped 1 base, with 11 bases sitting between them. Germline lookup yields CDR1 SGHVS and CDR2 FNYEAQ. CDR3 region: CASSSDSSSYEQYF. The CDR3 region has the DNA TGTGCCAGCAGCTCGGACAGCTCTTCCTACGAGCAGTACTTC.

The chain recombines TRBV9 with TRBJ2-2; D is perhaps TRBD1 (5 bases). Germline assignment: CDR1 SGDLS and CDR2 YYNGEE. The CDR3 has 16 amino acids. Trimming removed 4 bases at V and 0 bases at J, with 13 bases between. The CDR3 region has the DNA TGTGCCAGCAGCCCCTTCAGGGATACGAACACCGGGGAGCTGTTTTTT. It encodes CASSPFRDTNTGELFF.

CDR3 coding DNA: TGTGCCACCAGCAGAGGATCCTTTCAGGGATCTGGCTACACCTTC. This codes for CATSRGSFQGSGYTF. The chain employs TRBV15 and TRBJ1-2; the D gene is possibly TRBD1 (5 bases). V was trimmed by 1 base and J by 7 bases, leaving 16 bases between them. The CDR3 spans 15 residues. Germline CDR1 reads LNHNV; CDR2 reads YYDKDF (reference sequence).

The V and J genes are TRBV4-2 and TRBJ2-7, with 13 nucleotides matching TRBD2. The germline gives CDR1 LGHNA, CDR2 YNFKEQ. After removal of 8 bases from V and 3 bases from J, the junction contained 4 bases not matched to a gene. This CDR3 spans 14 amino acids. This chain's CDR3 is CASSRTSGGYEQYF. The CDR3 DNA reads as TGTGCCAGCTCGCGGACTAGCGGGGGCTACGAGCAGTACTTC.

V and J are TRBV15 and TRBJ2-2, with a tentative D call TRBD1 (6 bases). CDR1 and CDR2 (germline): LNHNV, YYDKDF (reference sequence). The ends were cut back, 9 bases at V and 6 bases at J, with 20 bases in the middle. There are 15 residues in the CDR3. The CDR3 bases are TGTGCCACGGCATGGCAGGGGCCACCATCCGGGGAGCTGTTTTTT. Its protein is CATAWQGPPSGELFF.

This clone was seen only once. The CDR3 nucleotides read TGTGCCAGTAGTATCTCCGGGACAGTGCTCTCTGGGGCCAACGTCCTGACTTTC. Amino acids: CASSISGTVLSGANVLTF. The chain links TRBV19 to TRBJ2-6; the match to TRBD1 covers 7 bases. The V gene's germline CDR1 is LNHDA and CDR2 SQIVND (reference sequence). The CDR3 consists of 18 residues. The J segment lost 0 bases and the V segment lost 3 bases, leaving 8 bases of the junction unmatched.

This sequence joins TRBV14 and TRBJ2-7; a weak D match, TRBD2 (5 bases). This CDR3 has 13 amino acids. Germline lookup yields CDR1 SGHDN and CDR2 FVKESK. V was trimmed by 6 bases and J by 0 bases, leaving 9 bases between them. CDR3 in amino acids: CASRRTDSYEQYF. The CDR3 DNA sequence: TGTGCCAGCAGACGGACTGACTCCTACGAGCAGTACTTC.

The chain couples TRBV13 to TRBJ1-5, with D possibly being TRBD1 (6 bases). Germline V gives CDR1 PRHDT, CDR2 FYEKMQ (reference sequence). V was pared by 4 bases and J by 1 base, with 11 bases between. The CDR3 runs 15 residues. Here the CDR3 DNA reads TGTGCCAGCAGCTCCTCAGGGACAAGCAATCAGCCCCAGCATTTT. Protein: CASSSSGTSNQPQHF. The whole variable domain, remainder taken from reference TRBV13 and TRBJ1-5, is AAGVIQSPRHLIKEKRETATLKCYPIPRHDTVYWYQQGPGQDPQFLISFYEKMQSDKGSIPDRFSAQQFSDYHSELNMSSLELGDSALYFCASSSSGTSNQPQHFGDGTRLSIL.

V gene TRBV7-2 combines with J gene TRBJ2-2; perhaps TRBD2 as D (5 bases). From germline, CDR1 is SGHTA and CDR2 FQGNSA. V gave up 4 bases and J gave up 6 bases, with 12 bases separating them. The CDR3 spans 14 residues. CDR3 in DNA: TGTGCCAGCAGCTGGAGGACCTTCGCCGGGGAGCTGTTTTTT. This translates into CASSWRTFAGELFF.

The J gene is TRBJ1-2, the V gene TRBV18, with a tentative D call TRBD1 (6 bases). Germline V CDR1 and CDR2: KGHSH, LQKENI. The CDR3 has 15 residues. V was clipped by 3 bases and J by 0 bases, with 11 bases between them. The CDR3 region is CASSPGRGTNYGYTF. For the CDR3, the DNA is TGTGCCAGCTCACCTGGCAGGGGCACTAACTATGGCTACACCTTC.